Listed here are 30 T cell receptor beta chains from one sample, sequenced in a study of blood T cell repertoires in COVID-19. Assay used: immunoSEQ multiplex PCR; TCRdb lists only in-frame clones, some missing. The table shows more than 95,000 clones, with around three quarters occurring only once. Sequencing input: peripheral blood. Receptors were obtained from a woman in her 70s with acute or convalescent COVID-19.

Points on this clone: One base away lies a much larger clone, so this may be a sequencing read error. The DNA for the CDR3 is TGTGCCAGCAGTTACGCAGGGTCGAACACTGAAGCTTTCTTT. Protein: CASSYAGSNTEAFF. The chain combines TRBV6-5 with TRBJ1-1; a weak D match, TRBD1 (5 bases). There are 14 residues in the CDR3. V lost 2 bases to trimming and J lost 1 base, with 8 bases between them. Germline V lookup: CDR1 MNHEY, CDR2 SVGAGI.

The V and J genes are TRBV9 and TRBJ2-7; 9 positions agree with TRBD2. The CDR3 contains 13 residues. Germline V gene sequence: CDR1 SGDLS, CDR2 YYNGEE. V lost 2 bases to trimming and J lost 7 bases; unmatched junction nucleotides: 4. CDR3 sequence: CASSVAGGREQYF. Here the CDR3 DNA reads TGTGCCAGCAGCGTTGCGGGGGGGCGAGAGCAGTACTTC.

This rearrangement joins TRBV28 to TRBJ1-2; 9 bases line up with TRBD1. The CDR3 extends over 15 amino acids. The germline CDR1 and CDR2 sequences are MDHEN and SYDVKM. Unmatched junction bases numbered 6, after V lost 4 bases and J lost 3 bases. The CDR3 DNA reads TGTGCCAGCAGTTCGGGACAGGGTACGGACTATGGCTACACCTTC. Encoded protein: CASSSGQGTDYGYTF.

This clone is a singleton in its sample. This chain uses TRBV27 with TRBJ2-2; 9 bases match TRBD2. The CDR3 is 15 residues long. Trimming cost V 2 bases and J 6 bases; bases outside gene matches: 4. Germline assignment: CDR1 MNHEY and CDR2 SMNVEV (reference sequence). The CDR3 protein is CASSLGLAGSGELFF. In nucleotides, the CDR3 is TGTGCCAGCAGTTTAGGCCTAGCGGGGTCCGGGGAGCTGTTTTTT.

V gene TRBV9 combines with J gene TRBJ2-3, with 12 bases fitting TRBD2. With V trimmed by 0 bases and J by 4 bases, 3 bases remained unmatched. Germline values: CDR1 SGDLS, CDR2 YYNGEE. This CDR3 has 16 residues. CDR3 nucleotides: TGTGCCAGCAGCGTAGAACTAGCGGGGGGTTCAGATACGCAGTATTTT. It encodes CASSVELAGGSDTQYF.

This clone was observed a handful of times. The DNA of the CDR3 is TGTGCCACAGGGGATGTTGTAATGCCGGGGGAAAAACTGTTTTTT. Residues: CATGDVVMPGEKLFF. The J gene is TRBJ1-4, the V gene TRBV6-5; D is possibly TRBD1 (6 bases). The CDR3 consists of 15 residues. Trimming removed 10 bases from V and 8 bases from J, with 23 bases in between. Looked up from germline, CDR1 is MNHEY and CDR2 is SVGAGI.

This clone was recorded many times. The CDR3 bases are TGTGCCAGCAGCGTAATTCCGGACAGCTCCTACGAGCAGTACTTC. Protein: CASSVIPDSSYEQYF. This chain uses TRBV9 with TRBJ2-7; possibly TRBD1 for D (6 bases). Trimming pared 1 base from V and 0 bases from J, leaving 11 bases between. Germline assignment: CDR1 SGDLS and CDR2 YYNGEE. The CDR3 is 15 residues long.

This clone was found a few times. The V call is TRBV6-1, the J call TRBJ1-2; 7 bases are shared with TRBD1. Germline values: CDR1 MNHNS, CDR2 SASEGT. Germline trimming cut 2 bases from V and 4 bases from J; bases unmatched to any gene: 4. The CDR3 has 14 amino acids. CDR3 residues: CASSETGTVYGYTF. For the CDR3, the DNA is TGTGCCAGCAGTGAAACGGGGACAGTCTATGGCTACACCTTC.

This chain links TRBV19 with TRBJ2-1; D possibly corresponds to TRBD2 (5 bases). Trimming shortened V by 4 bases and J by 12 bases, and 19 bases separated the two germline ends. From germline, CDR1 is LNHDA and CDR2 SQIVND (reference sequence). The CDR3 runs 14 residues. The CDR3, as DNA: TGTGCCAGTAGTACCAACGGACGTAAGGACTCGCAGTTCTTC. Amino acids: CASSTNGRKDSQFF.

This clone appeared once. CDR3 nucleotides: TGCGCCAGCAGCCTTGGACAGGGAGGCAATGAGCAGTTCTTC. Protein: CASSLGQGGNEQFF. The J gene is TRBJ2-1, the V gene TRBV5-1; 8 nucleotides match TRBD1. Germline CDR1 and CDR2: SGHRS and YFSETQ. This CDR3 has 14 residues. V shed 4 bases and J 6 bases; nucleotides not matched to a gene: 6.

The V and J genes are TRBV7-9 and TRBJ2-5; TRBD1 agrees at 9 bases. V gave up 5 bases and J gave up 5 bases; unmatched junction bases: 9. This CDR3 contains 15 residues. Germline V gene data show CDR1 as SEHNR and CDR2 as FQNEAQ (reference sequence). CDR3 sequence: CASSPGQGVLETQYF. CDR3 nucleotides: TGTGCCAGCAGCCCGGGACAGGGAGTTTTGGAGACCCAGTACTTC.

V gene TRBV4-1 combines with J gene TRBJ2-5; tentative D call: TRBD1 (6 bases). The V and J ends lost 1 base and 3 bases respectively, with 12 bases between them. CDR1 is MGHRA and CDR2 is YSYEKL in the germline V gene. This CDR3 comprises 15 residues. In DNA, the CDR3 is TGCGCCAGCAGCCAAGGTTCTACAGGGAAAGAGACCCAGTACTTC. This gives the protein CASSQGSTGKETQYF.

The genes are TRBV6-4 and TRBJ1-1, with D unclear. This CDR3 region has 14 residues. V was cut by 2 bases and J by 4 bases, with 11 bases left in between. Per germline, CDR1 MRHNA and CDR2 SNTAGT. The chain's CDR3 is CASSDPMRATEAFF. For the CDR3, the DNA is TGTGCCAGCAGTGACCCCATGAGGGCCACTGAAGCTTTCTTT.

The rearrangement links TRBV6-2 or TRBV6-3 to TRBJ1-1; 8 bases align to TRBD1. Trimming took 4 bases from V and 11 from J; bases not matched to a gene: 12. Germline CDR1 is MNHEY and CDR2 is SVGEGT. The CDR3 covers 14 residues. The CDR3 region has the DNA TGTGCCAGCAGTTTGACCCGGACAGGGTTAGGGGCTTTCTTT. Protein sequence: CASSLTRTGLGAFF.

V is TRBV5-1 and J is TRBJ1-2; D not resolved. CDR1 is SGHRS and CDR2 is YFSETQ in the germline V gene. The length of the CDR3 is 16 residues. The germline V and J ends were trimmed by 0 bases and 2 bases, with 14 bases remaining between them. The CDR3 loop is CASSLGLTNTNYGYTF. The CDR3 nucleotides read TGCGCCAGCAGCTTGGGTCTAACTAATACAAACTATGGCTACACCTTC.

The chain uses TRBV29-1 and TRBJ1-1; 7 bases are shared with TRBD1. The CDR3 runs 11 residues. V shed 7 bases and J 5 bases; nucleotides not matched to a gene: 4. The germline gives CDR1 SQVTM, CDR2 ANQGSEA. CDR3 bases: TGCAGCGAAGACAGGGTTACTGAAGCTTTCTTT. Translating gives CSEDRVTEAFF.

The chain links TRBV6-5 to TRBJ1-2; weak D call: TRBD1 (5 bases). Looked up from germline, CDR1 is MNHEY and CDR2 is SVGAGI. The CDR3 is made up of 11 amino acids. V dropped 2 bases and J dropped 11 bases, with 9 bases sitting between them. CDR3 amino acids: CASSYGQGYTF. The CDR3 DNA reads TGTGCCAGCAGTTACGGTCAGGGATACACCTTC.

V is TRBV18 and J is TRBJ2-1; maybe TRBD2 (6 bases). This CDR3 is 14 amino acids long. With 2 bases removed from V and 5 bases from J, the gap between germline ends came to 10 bases. Germline lookup yields CDR1 KGHSH and CDR2 LQKENI. CDR3 DNA: TGTGCCAGCTCACCAGCTAGCGTTAACAATGAGCAGTTCTTC. Translated: CASSPASVNNEQFF.

The chain has TRBV4-1 and TRBJ2-5; 11 bases line up with TRBD1. CDR3 size: 15 residues. Looked up from germline, CDR1 is MGHRA and CDR2 is YSYEKL. The trim removed 1 base at V and 6 bases at J, leaving 4 bases unmatched. CDR3 in amino acids: CASSQVGTGGQTQYF. The CDR3 nucleotides read TGCGCCAGCAGCCAAGTGGGGACAGGGGGTCAGACCCAGTACTTC.

This clone came up many times. The DNA of the CDR3 is TGTGCCAGCGTACGAGAGGCCCTGGGCAATGAGCAGTTCTTC. This encodes CASVREALGNEQFF. The chain combines TRBV2 with TRBJ2-1; D is uncertain. The CDR3 contains 14 residues. V lost 8 bases to trimming and J lost 6 bases, with 17 bases between them. Germline CDR1 and CDR2: SNHLY and FYNNEI. The whole variable domain, filled in from reference TRBV2 and TRBJ2-1, reads EPEVTQTPSHQVTQMGQEVILRCVPISNHLYFYWYRQILGQKVEFLVSFYNNEISEKSEIFDDQFSVERPDGSNFTLKIRSTKLEDSAMYFCASVREALGNEQFFGPGTRLTVL.

The J gene is TRBJ2-7, the V gene TRBV9; 7 bases are shared with TRBD2. V lost 0 bases, J lost 1 base, and 4 bases stayed unmatched. Germline CDR1 is SGDLS and CDR2 is YYNGEE. The CDR3 covers 15 residues. The CDR3 nucleotides are TGTGCCAGCAGCGTAGGGGCGGGAGTATCCTACGAGCAGTACTTC. Translating gives CASSVGAGVSYEQYF.

J is TRBJ2-3 and V is TRBV5-4, with unresolved D. CDR3 size: 12 residues. The V gene lost 2 bases and the J gene lost 5 bases, with 6 bases spanning the gap. Germline V gives CDR1 SGHNT, CDR2 YYREEE (reference sequence). This CDR3 reads CASSFEKDTQYF. CDR3 coding DNA: TGTGCCAGCAGCTTCGAGAAAGATACGCAGTATTTT.

This clone is judged medium-sized. V is TRBV19 and J is TRBJ2-7, with 11 bases identical to TRBD1. Trimming cost V 4 bases and J 1 base; bases outside gene matches: 3. The CDR3 has 15 residues. In germline, CDR1 is LNHDA, CDR2 SQIVND (reference sequence). CDR3 DNA sequence: TGTGCCAGTAGTACCGGGGACAGGGGGTCCTACGAGCAGTACTTC. Translated, it gives CASSTGDRGSYEQYF.

The CDR3 DNA reads as TGTGCCAGCACCCCCCATAGCGGGAGAGGCTACGAGCAGTACTTC. Its protein is CASTPHSGRGYEQYF. The chain has TRBV6-5 and TRBJ2-7, with 9 bases matching TRBD2. The germline gives CDR1 MNHEY, CDR2 SVGAGI. The J segment lost 3 bases and the V segment lost 7 bases, leaving 10 bases of the junction unmatched. CDR3 length: 15 residues.

The genes are TRBV30 and TRBJ2-5; unclear D gene. The V gene's germline CDR1 is GTSNPN and CDR2 SVGIG (reference sequence). V lost 3 bases to trimming and J lost 5 bases, with 19 bases between them. The CDR3 loop spans 15 amino acids. The CDR3 loop is CAWSGPSHPRETQYF. The DNA for the CDR3 is TGTGCCTGGAGCGGCCCGAGCCACCCCAGGGAGACCCAGTACTTC.

This clone appeared once. The gene calls are TRBV9 and TRBJ1-6; D is unresolved. The germline V gene encodes CDR1 SGDLS and CDR2 YYNGEE. This CDR3 contains 17 residues. Trimming removed 0 bases at V and 6 bases at J, with 16 bases between. CDR3 nucleotides: TGTGCCAGCAGCGTAGAGCAGGAGGCAAGGAGTAATTCACCCCTCCACTTT. Protein product: CASSVEQEARSNSPLHF. The full variable domain, rest sourced from reference TRBV9 and TRBJ1-6, is DSGVTQTPKHLITATGQRVTLRCSPRSGDLSVYWYQQSLDQGLQFLIQYYNGEERAKGNILERFSAQQFPDLHSELNLSSLELGDSALYFCASSVEQEARSNSPLHFGNGTRLTVT.

The J gene is TRBJ2-1, the V gene TRBV6-6, with D maybe TRBD1 (5 bases). V shed 0 bases and J shed 7 bases, with 16 bases lying between them. Germline V gene data show CDR1 as MNHNY and CDR2 as SVGAGI (reference sequence). CDR3 length equals 16 residues. CDR3 residues: CASSYSRQGFPNEQFF. CDR3 nucleotides: TGTGCCAGCAGTTACTCTCGGCAGGGTTTTCCTAATGAGCAGTTCTTC.

The rearrangement links TRBV4-3 to TRBJ2-3; D might be TRBD1 (6 bases). V shed 2 bases and J shed 6 bases, with 12 bases lying between them. This CDR3 region has 14 residues. CDR1 and CDR2 from the germline V gene are LGHNA and YSLEER. DNA for the CDR3: TGCGCCAGCAGCCAAACGACAGGCCTGGATACGCAGTATTTT. Translating it yields CASSQTTGLDTQYF.

This clone was observed a single time. This rearrangement joins TRBV6-4 to TRBJ1-3; D is uncertain. V dropped 6 bases and J dropped 4 bases, with 10 bases sitting between them. Germline CDR1 and CDR2: MRHNA and SNTAGT. The CDR3 consists of 13 residues. The CDR3 sequence: CASSPDGGNTIYF. CDR3 coding DNA: TGTGCCAGCAGCCCAGACGGGGGAAACACCATATATTTT.

The chain employs TRBV7-2 and TRBJ1-5; the D gene is possibly TRBD1 (6 bases). This CDR3 is built from 15 residues. The V gene lost 0 bases and the J gene lost 3 bases, with 9 bases spanning the gap. Per germline, CDR1 SGHTA and CDR2 FQGNSA. DNA of the CDR3: TGTGCCAGCAGCTTAGCGGGACACTACAATCAGCCCCAGCATTTT. It yields the protein CASSLAGHYNQPQHF.